This TCR beta chain was observed in a study of molecular identifiers for immune sequencing clone quantification. This clonotype occurred a few times. Germline V lookup: CDR1 DFQATT, CDR2 SNEGSKA (reference sequence). The CDR3 has 13 amino acids. V lost 6 bases, J lost 4 bases, and 7 bases stayed unmatched. MiXCR, applied by TCRdb to the PCR reads, yields one record per CDR3 protein. The sample lists about 98,000 distinct CDR3 sequences; about 35% were seen once. The V call is TRBV20-1, the J call TRBJ1-1, with 8 bases fitting TRBD1. The sequencing sample was made of naive CD8+ T cells from blood, with Jurkat cell RNA spiked in. The subset is: FACS-sorted CD8+CD4-CCR7+CD45RA+ naive T cells. This receptor was identified in a human donor in good health. Some libraries in this study had Jurkat cell RNA spiked in. The CDR3 spells CSARTGWSTEAFF. CDR3 sequence (DNA): TGCAGTGCCAGGACAGGGTGGAGCACTGAAGCTTTCTTT.